Listed below are T cell receptor beta chains from one sample, sequenced in a study of blood T cell repertoires in COVID-19. Using immunoSEQ multiplex PCR, the repertoire was profiled, and TCRdb retains in-frame clones only, with some absent. This table has about 300,000 clones, 70% to 90% appearing once. The sequenced material came from peripheral blood. Every receptor here comes from a young man who had recovered from COVID-19. CDR3s include the opening cysteine and the closing phenylalanine or tryptophan. The order of the fields is V gene, J gene, D gene, clone size, CDR3 protein, CDR3 DNA. A D gene is named only where the DNA matches it firmly. Rows may omit the clone size; those that give it use once, few, many or a size class.

v_gene: TRBV7-2
j_gene: TRBJ1-4
d_gene: -
abundance: -
CDR3aa: CASSPRTAVSQAENEKLFF
CDR3nt: TGTGCCAGCAGCCCTCGGACAGCAGTTTCCCAGGCGGAGAATGAAAAACTGTTTTTT

v_gene: TRBV7-9
j_gene: TRBJ1-5
d_gene: -
abundance: few
CDR3aa: CASSSDRGYSNQPQHF
CDR3nt: TGTGCCAGCAGCTCTGACAGAGGATATAGCAATCAGCCCCAGCATTTT

v_gene: TRBV2
j_gene: TRBJ2-5
d_gene: TRBD2
abundance: -
CDR3aa: CASRPGWTSGAQETQYF
CDR3nt: TGTGCCAGCAGACCCGGTTGGACTAGCGGGGCGCAAGAGACCCAGTACTTC

v_gene: TRBV9
j_gene: TRBJ2-3
d_gene: -
abundance: -
CDR3aa: CASRGTSDTQYF
CDR3nt: TGTGCCAGCAGGGGGACTTCAGATACGCAGTATTTT

v_gene: TRBV6-5
j_gene: TRBJ2-3
d_gene: TRBD2
abundance: -
CDR3aa: CASSYSASGDTDTQYF
CDR3nt: TGTGCCAGCAGTTACTCTGCTAGCGGGGACACAGATACGCAGTATTTT

v_gene: TRBV15
j_gene: TRBJ2-1
d_gene: TRBD1
abundance: -
CDR3aa: CATSRLLGTGIGNEQFF
CDR3nt: TGTGCCACCAGCAGACTGCTCGGGACAGGGATAGGCAATGAGCAGTTCTTC

v_gene: TRBV5-1
j_gene: TRBJ2-7
d_gene: -
abundance: -
CDR3aa: CASSRDTTYEQYF
CDR3nt: TGCGCCAGCAGCCGGGACACGACCTACGAGCAGTACTTC

v_gene: TRBV27
j_gene: TRBJ1-1
d_gene: -
abundance: -
CDR3aa: CASSPNGGTAFF
CDR3nt: TGTGCCAGCAGTCCCAATGGGGGCACAGCTTTCTTT

v_gene: TRBV11-2
j_gene: TRBJ2-5
d_gene: TRBD2
abundance: -
CDR3aa: CASSSRLAGGRETQYF
CDR3nt: TGTGCCAGCAGCTCCCGACTAGCGGGAGGGAGAGAGACCCAGTACTTC

v_gene: TRBV27
j_gene: TRBJ1-6
d_gene: -
abundance: -
CDR3aa: CASSPINSPLHF
CDR3nt: TGTGCCAGCAGCCCCATTAATTCACCCCTCCACTTT

v_gene: TRBV15
j_gene: TRBJ1-5
d_gene: -
abundance: -
CDR3aa: CATTWGDQPQHF
CDR3nt: TGTGCCACCACTTGGGGGGATCAGCCCCAGCATTTT

v_gene: TRBV7-2
j_gene: TRBJ2-7
d_gene: -
abundance: -
CDR3aa: CASSFQGGGSYEQYF
CDR3nt: TGTGCCAGCAGCTTCCAGGGGGGCGGGTCCTACGAGCAGTACTTC

v_gene: TRBV20-1
j_gene: TRBJ2-7
d_gene: TRBD1
abundance: -
CDR3aa: CSASQGASYEQYF
CDR3nt: TGCAGTGCTAGTCAGGGGGCCTCCTACGAGCAGTACTTC

v_gene: TRBV5-4
j_gene: TRBJ2-1
d_gene: TRBD2
abundance: -
CDR3aa: CASSLGGLAYSSYNEQFF
CDR3nt: TGTGCCAGCAGCTTGGGGGGACTAGCTTACAGCTCCTACAATGAGCAGTTCTTC

v_gene: TRBV30
j_gene: TRBJ1-3
d_gene: TRBD1
abundance: -
CDR3aa: CAWIDRVSGNTIYF
CDR3nt: TGTGCCTGGATAGACAGGGTGTCTGGAAACACCATATATTTT

v_gene: TRBV6-2/TRBV6-3
j_gene: TRBJ1-1
d_gene: -
abundance: -
CDR3aa: CASSYSAGGPKNTEAFF
CDR3nt: TGTGCCAGCAGTTACTCGGCGGGGGGGCCCAAGAACACTGAAGCTTTCTTT

v_gene: TRBV23-1
j_gene: TRBJ2-2
d_gene: -
abundance: -
CDR3aa: CASPPRSYTGELFF
CDR3nt: TGCGCCAGCCCACCCAGGTCTTACACCGGGGAGCTGTTTTTT

v_gene: TRBV9
j_gene: TRBJ1-1
d_gene: TRBD1
abundance: -
CDR3aa: CASSVEPGTGGLNTEAFF
CDR3nt: TGTGCCAGCAGCGTAGAACCCGGGACAGGGGGCTTGAACACTGAAGCTTTCTTT

v_gene: TRBV10-2
j_gene: TRBJ2-7
d_gene: -
abundance: -
CDR3aa: CASSELEITRYEQYF
CDR3nt: TGCGCCAGCAGTGAGCTAGAAATAACGCGATACGAGCAGTACTTC

v_gene: TRBV12-3/TRBV12-4
j_gene: TRBJ1-1
d_gene: -
abundance: -
CDR3aa: CASTNLGDGRAFF
CDR3nt: TGTGCCAGCACCAACCTGGGAGACGGTCGGGCTTTCTTT

v_gene: TRBV6-5
j_gene: TRBJ1-1
d_gene: TRBD1
abundance: -
CDR3aa: CASINPQTGSGEAFF
CDR3nt: TGTGCCAGCATTAACCCTCAGACAGGGAGCGGTGAAGCTTTCTTT

v_gene: TRBV18
j_gene: TRBJ2-6
d_gene: -
abundance: -
CDR3aa: CASSRGEAGANVLTF
CDR3nt: TGTGCCAGCTCACGGGGGGAGGCTGGGGCCAACGTCCTGACTTTC

v_gene: TRBV5-4
j_gene: TRBJ1-4
d_gene: -
abundance: -
CDR3aa: CASSPAPGESNEKLFF
CDR3nt: TGTGCCAGCAGCCCCGCGCCCGGAGAATCTAATGAAAAACTGTTTTTT

v_gene: TRBV7-6
j_gene: TRBJ2-1
d_gene: TRBD1
abundance: few
CDR3aa: CASSSGTEDYNEQFF
CDR3nt: TGTGCCAGCAGCTCAGGGACAGAGGACTACAATGAGCAGTTCTTC

v_gene: TRBV6-2/TRBV6-3
j_gene: TRBJ2-3
d_gene: TRBD2
abundance: -
CDR3aa: CASSGTSETDTQYF
CDR3nt: TGTGCCAGCAGTGGGACTAGCGAAACAGATACGCAGTATTTT

v_gene: TRBV6-6
j_gene: TRBJ1-6
d_gene: -
abundance: -
CDR3aa: CASSTRGAYNSPLHF
CDR3nt: TGTGCCAGCAGTACTCGGGGGGCCTATAATTCACCCCTCCACTTT